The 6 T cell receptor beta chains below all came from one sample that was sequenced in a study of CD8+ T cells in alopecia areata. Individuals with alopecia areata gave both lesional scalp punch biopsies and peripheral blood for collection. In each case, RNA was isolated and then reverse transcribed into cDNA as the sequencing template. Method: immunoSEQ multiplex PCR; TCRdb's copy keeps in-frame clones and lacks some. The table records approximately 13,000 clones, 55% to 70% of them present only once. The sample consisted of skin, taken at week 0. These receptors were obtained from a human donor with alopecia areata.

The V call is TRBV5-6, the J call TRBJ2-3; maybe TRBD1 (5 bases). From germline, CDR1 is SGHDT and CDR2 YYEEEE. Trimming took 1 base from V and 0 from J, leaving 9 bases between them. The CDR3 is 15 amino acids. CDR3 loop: CASSLLGHSTDTQYF. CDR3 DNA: TGTGCCAGCAGCTTGCTCGGACATAGCACAGATACGCAGTATTTT. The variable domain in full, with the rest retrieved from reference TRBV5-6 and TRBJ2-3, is DAGVTQSPTHLIKTRGQQVTLRCSPKSGHDTVSWYQQALGQGPQFIFQYYEEEERQRGNFPDRFSGHQFPNYSSELNVNALLLGDSALYLCASSLLGHSTDTQYFGPGTRLTVL.

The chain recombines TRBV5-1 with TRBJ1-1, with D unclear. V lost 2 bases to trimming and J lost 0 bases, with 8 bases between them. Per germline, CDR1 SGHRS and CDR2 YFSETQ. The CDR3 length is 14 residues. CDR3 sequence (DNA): TGCGCCAGCAGCTTAGCAGAGGTGAACACTGAAGCTTTCTTT. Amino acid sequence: CASSLAEVNTEAFF.

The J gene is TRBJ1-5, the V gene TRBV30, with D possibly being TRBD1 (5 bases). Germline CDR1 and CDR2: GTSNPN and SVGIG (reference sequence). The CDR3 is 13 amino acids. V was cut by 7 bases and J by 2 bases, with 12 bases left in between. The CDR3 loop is CASGKRGNQPQHF. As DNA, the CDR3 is TGTGCCTCAGGGAAGAGAGGCAATCAGCCCCAGCATTTT.

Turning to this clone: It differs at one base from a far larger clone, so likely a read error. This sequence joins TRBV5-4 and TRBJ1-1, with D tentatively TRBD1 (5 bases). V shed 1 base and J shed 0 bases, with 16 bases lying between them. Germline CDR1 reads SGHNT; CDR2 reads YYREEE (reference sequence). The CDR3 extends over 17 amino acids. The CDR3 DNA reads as TGTGCCAGCAGCTTGATCGGGTCTGGGGCCATGAACACTGAAGCTTTCTTT. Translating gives CASSLIGSGAMNTEAFF. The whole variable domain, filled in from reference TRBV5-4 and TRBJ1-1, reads ETGVTQSPTHLIKTRGQQVTLRCSSQSGHNTVSWYQQALGQGPQFIFQYYREEENGRGNFPPRFSGLQFPNYSSELNVNALELDDSALYLCASSLIGSGAMNTEAFFGQGTRLTVV.

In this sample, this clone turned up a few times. DNA for the CDR3: TGCGCCAGCAGCTTGGAGGTGGGGGAGATGTATGGCTACACCTTC. Amino acids: CASSLEVGEMYGYTF. V is TRBV5-1 and J is TRBJ1-2; D perhaps matches TRBD1 (5 bases). Per the germline V gene, CDR1 is SGHRS and CDR2 is YFSETQ. The CDR3 is 15 amino acids. V lost 0 bases and J lost 5, with 14 bases in between.

CDR3 in amino acids: CASSLREQGNEKLFF. CDR3 nucleotides: TGTGCCAGCAGTTTACGGGAACAGGGGAATGAAAAACTGTTTTTT. The chain uses TRBV27 and TRBJ1-4, with 7 bases aligning to TRBD1. With V trimmed by 2 bases and J by 5 bases, 5 bases remained unmatched. The CDR3 runs 15 residues. Germline assignment: CDR1 MNHEY and CDR2 SMNVEV (reference sequence).